These 27 T cell receptor beta chains came from one sample sequenced in a study of blood T cell repertoires in COVID-19. This table comes from immunoSEQ multiplex PCR, and its TCRdb copy is limited to in-frame clones, with some not included. The sample consists of more than 100,000 clones, more than 80% of them appearing once. Material: peripheral blood. The receptors shown here come from a woman aged 55-75 years with acute or convalescent COVID-19.

This chain links TRBV6-6 with TRBJ1-1; D is unresolved. This CDR3 region has 13 residues. Trimming took off 4 bases at V and 0 bases at J, with 6 bases between the two ends. Looked up from germline, CDR1 is MNHNY and CDR2 is SVGAGI (reference sequence). The CDR3 DNA follows: TGTGCCAGCAGTTTTCAGGTGAACACTGAAGCTTTCTTT. Protein product: CASSFQVNTEAFF.

Comments on this clone: Other nucleotide sequences in the sample specify the same CDR3. The chain is built from TRBV18 and TRBJ1-6; 7 bases line up with TRBD1. The CDR3 spans 14 residues. Germline V gene data show CDR1 as KGHSH and CDR2 as LQKENI. Trimming cost V 3 bases and J 5 bases; bases outside gene matches: 1. The chain's CDR3 is CASSPGTDNSPLHF. CDR3 in DNA: TGTGCCAGCTCACCGGGGACAGATAATTCACCCCTCCACTTT.

The rearrangement uses TRBV11-3 and TRBJ2-2, with a tentative D call TRBD1 (6 bases). Germline-derived CDR1 and CDR2 are SGHNT and YENEEA. Trimming removed 6 bases from V and 6 bases from J, with 17 bases in between. The CDR3 contains 15 residues. As DNA, the CDR3 is TGTGCCAGCAGGGCTCCCGACAGGCTTGCCGGGGAGCTGTTTTTT. It encodes CASRAPDRLAGELFF.

As regards this clone: It is unclear where the CDR3 begins or ends on the DNA, so no DNA is shown, and the CDR3 is as TCRdb lists it. The chain is built from TRBV5-1 and TRBJ1-2. Including both end residues, the CDR3 is 15 amino acids long. CDR1 and CDR2 (germline): SGHRS, YFSETQ. CDR3 residues: CASSFGSGGNYGYTF.

The chain couples TRBV18 to TRBJ1-6; 9 bases are a match to TRBD1. The CDR3 totals 13 residues. The V segment lost 8 bases and the J segment 8 bases; nucleotides outside the gene matches: 4. Germline CDR1 reads KGHSH; CDR2 reads LQKENI. CDR3 DNA: TGTGCCAGCCTGGGACAGGGAGATTCACCCCTCCACTTT. It yields the protein CASLGQGDSPLHF.

This chain joins TRBV2 and TRBJ2-5; 9 nucleotides line up with TRBD2. Germline CDR1 SNHLY, CDR2 FYNNEI. The CDR3 totals 18 residues. V gave up 4 bases and J gave up 0 bases; unmatched junction bases: 12. The CDR3 coding sequence is TGTGCCAGCAGTGGTGTGGCGGGAGGGCCTTCGTACCAAGAGACCCAGTACTTC. This sequence encodes CASSGVAGGPSYQETQYF.

The rearrangement uses TRBV3-1 (or the pseudogene TRBV3-2) and TRBJ1-2, with D unclear. The CDR3 length is 15 residues. V lost 0 bases to trimming and J lost 7 bases, with 15 bases between them. The V gene's germline CDR1 is LGHDT and CDR2 YNNKEL (reference sequence). CDR3 region: CASSQDLASGRGYTF. The CDR3 DNA reads TGTGCCAGCAGCCAAGATCTAGCCTCAGGACGTGGCTACACCTTC.

The chain is built from TRBV9 and TRBJ1-2; D unclear. The CDR3 spans 13 residues. Trimming removed 0 bases from V and 4 bases from J, with 7 bases in between. Germline CDR1 and CDR2: SGDLS and YYNGEE. This CDR3 is CASSVGLGYGYTF. CDR3 sequence (DNA): TGTGCCAGCAGCGTAGGGCTTGGCTATGGCTACACCTTC.

V usage is TRBV7-6 and J usage is TRBJ1-6; the D gene is possibly TRBD1 (6 bases). CDR1 and CDR2 from the germline V gene are SGHVS and FNYEAQ. The V gene lost 6 bases and the J gene lost 4 bases, with 13 bases spanning the gap. This CDR3 has 15 residues. The CDR3 sequence is CASSQSDSYNSPLHF. Here the CDR3 DNA reads TGTGCCAGCAGTCAATCGGACAGTTATAATTCACCCCTCCACTTT. The whole variable domain, filled in from reference TRBV7-6 and TRBJ1-6, reads GAGVSQSPRYKVTKRGQDVALRCDPISGHVSLYWYRQALGQGPEFLTYFNYEAQQDKSGLPNDRFSAERPEGSISTLTIQRTEQRDSAMYRCASSQSDSYNSPLHFGNGTRLTVT.

For the CDR3, the DNA is TGTGCCAGCAGCCCCGAAACAGATATGCCCCAGCATTTT. Translated: CASSPETDMPQHF. This chain links TRBV7-8 with TRBJ1-5; D remains ambiguous. Trimming stripped 5 bases from V and 9 bases from J, with 14 bases between. The CDR3 totals 13 residues. Germline CDR1 is SGHVS and CDR2 is FQNEAQ. The entire variable domain, with the rest obtained from reference TRBV7-8 and TRBJ1-5, is as follows: GAGVSQSPRYKVAKRGQDVALRCDPISGHVSLFWYQQALGQGPEFLTYFQNEAQLDKSGLPSDRFFAERPEGSVSTLKIQRTQQEDSAVYLCASSPETDMPQHFGDGTRLSIL.

The chain is built from TRBV24-1 and TRBJ2-3; D is ambiguous. Germline V gene lookup returns CDR1 KGHDR and CDR2 SFDVKD. The CDR3 is 15 amino acids. V gave up 5 bases and J gave up 1 base, with 12 bases separating them. DNA for the CDR3: TGTGCCACCAGTGCCAGCGCAACGGGCACAGATACGCAGTATTTT. Translated: CATSASATGTDTQYF.

This clone showed up just once. This rearrangement joins TRBV5-4 to TRBJ2-3; 12 bases line up with TRBD2. Germline V CDR1 and CDR2: SGHNT, YYREEE (reference sequence). This CDR3 is 16 amino acids long. With 5 bases clipped from V and 2 bases from J, the junction kept 6 bases outside the gene matches. The DNA for the CDR3 is TGTGCCAGCAGTTCCGGGACTAGCGGGTACACAGATACGCAGTATTTT. Translating it yields CASSSGTSGYTDTQYF.

CDR3 region: CASTKLGTSGTDTQYF. In DNA form, the CDR3 reads TGTGCCAGCACCAAACTCGGGACTAGCGGGACAGATACGCAGTATTTT. The gene calls are TRBV6-6 and TRBJ2-3; 12 bases agree with TRBD2. Germline CDR1 and CDR2: MNHNY and SVGAGI (reference sequence). V was pared by 7 bases and J by 3 bases, with 8 bases of the junction left unmatched. The CDR3 contains 16 residues.

The V call is TRBV19, the J call TRBJ2-7; D possibly corresponds to TRBD2 (6 bases). V was pared by 2 bases and J by 3 bases, with 35 bases between. Germline assignment: CDR1 LNHDA and CDR2 SQIVND (reference sequence). CDR3 length equals 22 residues. Written as DNA, the CDR3 is TGTGCCAGTAGTATACGAGGGCGGGAACCCGGAAGTGCCGCGGATCTATTCTACGAGCAGTACGTC. This sequence encodes CASSIRGREPGSAADLFYEQYV.

This chain links TRBV6-6 with TRBJ2-7; 7 bases line up with TRBD2. Germline assignment: CDR1 MNHNY and CDR2 SVGAGI (reference sequence). The V segment lost 2 bases and the J segment 0 bases; nucleotides outside the gene matches: 7. The CDR3 totals 16 residues. The CDR3 reads CASSYGGGTNSYEQYV. The DNA of the CDR3 is TGTGCCAGCAGTTACGGGGGGGGGACCAACTCCTACGAGCAGTACGTC.

The chain combines TRBV5-1 with TRBJ2-2; 9 nucleotides match TRBD2. CDR3 size: 17 residues. V was clipped by 2 bases and J by 4 bases; unmatched bases: 9. Germline V CDR1 and CDR2: SGHRS, YFSETQ. CDR3: CASSFGTSPSGTGELFF. The DNA of the CDR3 is TGCGCCAGCAGCTTCGGGACTAGCCCTTCGGGCACCGGGGAGCTGTTTTTT.

The chain recombines TRBV7-9 with TRBJ1-2, with unresolved D. The germline V gene has CDR1 SEHNR and CDR2 FQNEAQ (reference sequence). This CDR3 has 12 amino acids. The V end was cut by 2 bases, the J end by 6 bases, with 7 bases between. CDR3 in DNA: TGTGCCAGCAGCTTAAACCGGGATGGCTACACCTTC. It translates to CASSLNRDGYTF.

The V and J genes are TRBV6-2 or TRBV6-3 and TRBJ1-3; perhaps TRBD1 as D (5 bases). The germline CDR1 and CDR2 sequences are MNHEY and SVGEGT. This CDR3 comprises 15 residues. Between the trimmed V and J ends, which lost 0 bases and 2 bases, there was a span of 8 bases. The CDR3, as DNA: TGTGCCAGCAGTTACTCACAGGTGGCTGGAAACACCATATATTTT. Translated, it gives CASSYSQVAGNTIYF.

The J gene is TRBJ2-6, the V gene TRBV28; D is perhaps TRBD2 (6 bases). V was pared by 6 bases and J by 0 bases, with 18 bases between. The CDR3 spans 18 residues. Germline V gene lookup returns CDR1 MDHEN and CDR2 SYDVKM. The CDR3 spells CASSPSGWGDSGANVLTF. Written as DNA, the CDR3 is TGTGCCAGCAGCCCCTCGGGGTGGGGGGACTCTGGGGCCAACGTCCTGACTTTC.

This chain connects TRBV18 to TRBJ2-3; 12 positions match TRBD2. Germline trimming cut 5 bases from V and 6 bases from J; bases unmatched to any gene: 6. Germline CDR1 is KGHSH and CDR2 is LQKENI. The CDR3 covers 15 residues. The CDR3: CASSSSGRAYDTQYF. For the CDR3, the DNA is TGTGCCAGCTCATCTAGCGGGAGGGCCTACGATACGCAGTATTTT.

The rearrangement uses TRBV9 and TRBJ1-2; weak D call: TRBD1 (6 bases). Germline V gene sequence: CDR1 SGDLS, CDR2 YYNGEE. Trimming left V 0 bases short and J 4 bases short, with 16 bases between. CDR3 length: 16 amino acids. Here the CDR3 reads CASSVGWTAPVYGYTF. The CDR3 bases are TGTGCCAGCAGCGTAGGGTGGACAGCCCCAGTCTATGGCTACACCTTC.

The chain joins TRBV5-4 to TRBJ1-2; D is uncertain. The germline V gene has CDR1 SGHNT and CDR2 YYREEE (reference sequence). V lost 0 bases and J 3 bases, leaving 6 bases between the germline ends. The CDR3 has 13 residues. CDR3 in DNA: TGTGCCAGCAGCTTGGCAACAGACTATGGCTACACCTTC. Encoded protein: CASSLATDYGYTF.

The chain uses TRBV2 and TRBJ1-5; TRBD1 matches 7 bases. V shed 5 bases and J 5 bases; nucleotides not matched to a gene: 9. The germline CDR1 and CDR2 sequences are SNHLY and FYNNEI. The CDR3 is made up of 15 amino acids. The CDR3 is CASSSTGERDQPQHF. Here the CDR3 DNA reads TGTGCCAGCAGTTCAACAGGGGAAAGGGATCAGCCCCAGCATTTT.

The rearrangement joins TRBV15 to TRBJ1-1; tentative D call: TRBD1 (5 bases). Trimming took off 3 bases at V and 1 base at J, with 12 bases between the two ends. Per the germline V gene, CDR1 is LNHNV and CDR2 is YYDKDF (reference sequence). The CDR3 spans 15 residues. The CDR3 is CATSSFSGPNTEAFF. The CDR3 DNA follows: TGTGCCACCAGCAGTTTTTCAGGGCCGAACACTGAAGCTTTCTTT.

The chain couples TRBV11-1 to TRBJ1-1; D is ambiguous. Germline V CDR1 and CDR2: SGHAT, FQDESV (reference sequence). V dropped 2 bases and J dropped 1 base, with 5 bases sitting between them. This CDR3 has 13 residues. For the CDR3, the DNA is TGTGCCAGCAGCTTAACAGCGAACACTGAAGCTTTCTTT. Translated: CASSLTANTEAFF.

The V call is TRBV5-1, the J call TRBJ2-2; TRBD2 agrees at 13 bases. The CDR3 contains 19 residues. The trim removed 4 bases at V and 3 bases at J, leaving 12 bases unmatched. Looked up from germline, CDR1 is SGHRS and CDR2 is YFSETQ. The CDR3 reads CASSPGLAGPLKHTGELFF. CDR3 DNA: TGCGCCAGCAGCCCGGGACTAGCGGGACCACTAAAACACACCGGGGAGCTGTTTTTT.

The chain recombines TRBV28 with TRBJ1-5, with D perhaps matching TRBD1 (5 bases). Germline V CDR1 and CDR2: MDHEN, SYDVKM. The CDR3 has 16 amino acids. Trimming took 6 bases from V and 2 from J, leaving 17 bases between them. DNA of the CDR3: TGTGCCAGCAGAAAGTTTGCCAGGGAAGGCAATCAGCCCCAGCATTTT. It translates to CASRKFAREGNQPQHF.